This T cell receptor (beta chain) is drawn from a study of CD8+ T cells in alopecia areata. In the study overall: Treated patients were given oral tofacitinib, which was dosed at 5 to 10 mg twice daily. The protocol delivered tofacitinib for 6 to 18 months, then withdrew it for 6 months.

About this clone: Its specificity is unknown.

Deletions cut 6 bases from V and 5 bases from J, with 29 bases between. This CDR3 spans 19 amino acids. CDR1 is SNHLY, CDR2 FYNNEI, per germline. Sample treatment: oral pan-JAK inhibitor, 5-10 mg twice daily. Study-level findings and limits: Persistence in scalp and blood during tofacitinib was observed for many expanded lesional clones. With just one nonresponder, it is still uncertain whether baseline CD8+ expansion relates to response.

Reverse transcribed after extraction, RNA yielded cDNA as the sequencing template. Data came from immunoSEQ multiplex PCR; TCRdb stores just in-frame clones and leaves some out. The table records about 190,000 clones, more than 55% of them present only once. This receptor was identified in a human donor with alopecia areata. Specimen: CD4+ T cells sorted from blood, collected at week 4, from a patient treated with tofacitinib. The V and J genes are TRBV2 and TRBJ2-1; D is tentatively TRBD1 or TRBD2 (5 bases each). The CDR3 loop is CASRAFSGTLRGLDNEQFF. CDR3 DNA sequence: TGTGCCAGCAGGGCTTTCAGCGGAACCCTAAGGGGATTGGACAATGAGCAGTTCTTC.